The clone carrying this TCR beta chain was seen only a few times. This sample was included in a study of cytomegalovirus exposure and HLA in healthy donors. From germline, CDR1 is GTSNPN and CDR2 SVGIG (reference sequence). Between the trimmed V and J ends, which lost 2 bases and 3 bases, there was a span of 8 bases. This CDR3 contains 12 residues. Use of 60 Vbeta and 13 Jbeta primers characterized the PCR. Using immunoSEQ multiplex PCR, the repertoire was profiled, and TCRdb retains in-frame clones only, with some absent. Of around 100,000 clones listed, around 60% are singletons. The clonotype originates from a man aged 30-40 years in good health and CMV-seropositive. Sequencing was carried out using PBMCs. This rearrangement joins TRBV30 to TRBJ2-7; TRBD1 might be the D (5 bases). CDR3 loop: CAWSQDSYEQYF. As DNA, the CDR3 is TGTGCCTGGAGTCAAGACAGCTACGAGCAGTACTTC.